This T cell receptor beta chain is from a study of siplizumab effects on memory and regulatory T cells. This CDR3 spans 14 amino acids. V lost 0 bases, J lost 2 bases, and 7 bases lay in between. The germline V gene has CDR1 SGHVS and CDR2 FNYEAQ. The repertoire was sequenced with immunoSEQ multiplex PCR; TCRdb's copy has only in-frame clones and lacks some. The sample includes some 73,000 clones, 93% of them seen just once. A note on this clone: Its antigen remains unidentified.

Broader study findings: Alloreactive sequences traceable to unstimulated CD4+ memory cells declined significantly under siplizumab. The alloreactive clones that mapped to unstimulated subsets made up only a minor fraction. Mappable alloreactive CD4+ clones averaged approximately 69% Treg-derived with siplizumab versus 26.9% in controls.

The TCR was taken from a human donor in good health. Sequenced material: CD8+ T cells sorted from blood. This rearrangement joins TRBV7-6 to TRBJ1-1; the D is unclear. The chain's CDR3 is CASSLAYGNTEAFF. CDR3 coding DNA: TGTGCCAGCAGCTTAGCGTACGGAAACACTGAAGCTTTCTTT.